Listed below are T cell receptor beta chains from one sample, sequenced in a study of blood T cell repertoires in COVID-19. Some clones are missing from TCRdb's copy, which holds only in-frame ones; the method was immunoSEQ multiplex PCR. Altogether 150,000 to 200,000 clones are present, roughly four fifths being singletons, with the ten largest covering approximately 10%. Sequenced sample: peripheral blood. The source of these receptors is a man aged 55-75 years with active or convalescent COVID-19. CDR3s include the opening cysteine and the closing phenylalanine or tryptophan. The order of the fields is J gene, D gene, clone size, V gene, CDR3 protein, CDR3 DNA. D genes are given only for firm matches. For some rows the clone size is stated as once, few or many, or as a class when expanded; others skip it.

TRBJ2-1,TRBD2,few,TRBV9,CASSATSGATYNEQFF,TGTGCCAGCAGCGCCACTAGCGGGGCTACCTACAATGAGCAGTTCTTC
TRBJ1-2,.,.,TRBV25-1,CASSEEAGYYGYTF,TGTGCCAGCAGTGAAGAAGCAGGGTACTATGGCTACACCTTC
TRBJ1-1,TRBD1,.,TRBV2,CASSDGQGLDTEAFF,TGTGCCAGCAGTGACGGACAGGGGTTAGATACTGAAGCTTTCTTT
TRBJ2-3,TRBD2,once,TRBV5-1,CASSPPGLAGGDTQYF,TGCGCCAGCAGCCCACCGGGGCTAGCGGGGGGGGATACGCAGTATTTT
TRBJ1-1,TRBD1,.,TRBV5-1,CASSPAGTDTEAFF,TGCGCCAGCAGCCCGGCCGGGACAGACACTGAAGCTTTCTTT
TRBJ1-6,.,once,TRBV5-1,CASSPDESGNSPLHF,TGCGCCAGCAGCCCAGACGAGTCGGGTAATTCACCCCTCCACTTT
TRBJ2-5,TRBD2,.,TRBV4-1,CASSQGATSGGAETQYF,TGCGCCAGCAGCCAAGGTGCGACTAGCGGGGGGGCCGAGACCCAGTACTTC
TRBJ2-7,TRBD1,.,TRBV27,CASSYRQGAYEQYF,TGTGCCAGCAGTTATCGACAGGGAGCCTACGAGCAGTACTTC
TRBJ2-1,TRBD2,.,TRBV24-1,CATSDGTSGGSSYNEQFF,TGTGCCACCAGTGATGGGACTAGCGGGGGGAGCTCCTACAATGAGCAGTTCTTC
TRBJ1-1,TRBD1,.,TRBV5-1,CASSLGLGDRDNTEAFF,TGCGCCAGCAGCTTGGGCCTGGGTGACAGGGATAACACTGAAGCTTTCTTT
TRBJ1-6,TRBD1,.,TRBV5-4,CASSLGQGGNSPLHF,TGTGCCAGCAGCTTGGGACAGGGTGGGAATTCACCCCTCCACTTT
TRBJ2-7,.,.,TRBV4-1,CASSLTAFSYEQYF,TGCGCCAGCAGCCTGACAGCGTTCTCCTACGAGCAGTACTTC
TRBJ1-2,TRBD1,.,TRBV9,CASSGSNGQGDGYTF,TGTGCCAGCAGCGGATCAAATGGACAGGGAGATGGCTACACCTTC
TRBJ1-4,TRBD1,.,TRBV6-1,CASSEEGTGAREKLFF,TGTGCCAGCAGTGAAGAGGGGACAGGGGCCAGGGAAAAACTGTTTTTT
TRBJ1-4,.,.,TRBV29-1,CSGRGVAGRDEKLFF,TGCAGCGGACGGGGTGTGGCCGGCCGGGATGAAAAACTGTTTTTT
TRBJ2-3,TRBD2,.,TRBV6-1,CASSEGLAVHTDTQYF,TGTGCCAGCAGTGAAGGGCTAGCGGTCCACACAGATACGCAGTATTTT
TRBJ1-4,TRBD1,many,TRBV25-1,CASREPRGREKLFF,TGTGCCAGCAGAGAGCCGAGGGGGCGGGAAAAACTGTTTTTT
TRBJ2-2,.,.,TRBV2,CASRTTNTGELFF,TGTGCCAGCAGAACAACGAACACCGGGGAGCTGTTTTTT
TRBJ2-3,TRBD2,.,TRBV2,CATGPPRLAVGTDTQYF,TGTGCCACCGGCCCTCCCCGACTAGCGGTGGGCACAGATACGCAGTATTTT
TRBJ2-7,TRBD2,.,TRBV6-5,CASSNLAGGPYEQYF,TGTGCCAGCAGTAACCTAGCGGGAGGCCCCTACGAGCAGTACTTC
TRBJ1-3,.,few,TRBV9,CASSAMGGSGNTIYF,TGTGCCAGCAGCGCAATGGGGGGCTCTGGAAACACCATATATTTT
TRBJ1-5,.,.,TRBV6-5,CASSYSTGHNQPQHF,TGTGCCAGCAGTTACTCTACCGGTCACAATCAGCCCCAGCATTTT
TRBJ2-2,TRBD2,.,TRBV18,CASSPPGSGPTGELFF,TGTGCCAGCTCACCACCCGGTAGCGGGCCCACCGGGGAGCTGTTTTTT
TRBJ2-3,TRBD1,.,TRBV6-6,CASRAPGQRTDTQYF,TGTGCCAGCAGAGCTCCGGGACAGCGCACAGATACGCAGTATTTT
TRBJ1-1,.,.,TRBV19,CASVPTEWRTEAFF,TGTGCCAGTGTGCCGACCGAATGGAGGACTGAAGCTTTCTTT
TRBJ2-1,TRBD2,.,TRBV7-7,CASSPVPSGRADNEQFF,TGTGCTAGCAGCCCCGTACCTAGCGGGAGGGCCGACAATGAGCAGTTCTTC
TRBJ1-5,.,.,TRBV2,CASKGYSNQPQHF,TGTGCCAGCAAGGGGTATAGCAATCAGCCCCAGCATTTT
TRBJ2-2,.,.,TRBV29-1,CSVEPQTGELFF,TGCAGCGTTGAACCCCAGACCGGGGAGCTGTTTTTT
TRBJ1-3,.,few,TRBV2,CASSEAKGNTIYF,TGTGCCAGCAGTGAAGCCAAAGGAAACACCATATATTTT
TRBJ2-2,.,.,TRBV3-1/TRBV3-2,CASSQDSGYTGELFF,TGTGCCAGCAGCCAAGACTCGGGGTACACCGGGGAGCTGTTTTTT
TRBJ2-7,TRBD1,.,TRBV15,CATSKRQGEYEQYF,TGTGCCACCAGCAAAAGACAGGGGGAATACGAGCAGTACTTC
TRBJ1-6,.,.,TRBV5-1,CASSLDRVYNSPLHF,TGCGCCAGCAGCTTGGACAGGGTCTACAATTCACCCCTCCACTTT
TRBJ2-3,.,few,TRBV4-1,CASSQLGLNTDTQYF,TGCGCCAGCAGCCAACTGGGACTCAACACAGATACGCAGTATTTT
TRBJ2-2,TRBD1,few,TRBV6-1,CASSVTGTGWTGELFF,TGTGCCAGCAGTGTCACCGGGACAGGGTGGACCGGGGAGCTGTTTTTT
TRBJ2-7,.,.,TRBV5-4,CASSLPQGRGQYF,TGTGCCAGCAGCTTGCCTCAGGGAAGGGGGCAGTACTTC
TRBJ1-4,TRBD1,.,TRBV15,CATSRSPDRDEKLFF,TGTGCCACCAGCAGATCCCCCGACAGGGATGAAAAACTGTTTTTT
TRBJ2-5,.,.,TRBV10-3,CAISPGTFGEETQYF,TGTGCCATCAGTCCCGGGACTTTCGGGGAAGAGACCCAGTACTTC
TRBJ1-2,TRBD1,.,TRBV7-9,CASRGGPNYGYTF,TGTGCCAGCCGAGGGGGCCCTAACTATGGCTACACCTTC
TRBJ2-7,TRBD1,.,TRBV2,CASSFDRGQYF,TGTGCCAGCAGCTTCGACAGGGGGCAGTACTTC
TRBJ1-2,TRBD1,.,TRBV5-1,CASSLGTGVYGYTF,TGCGCCAGCAGCTTGGGTACAGGGGTCTATGGCTACACCTTC
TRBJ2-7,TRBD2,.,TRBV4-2,CASSQEATSAYEQYF,TGTGCCAGCAGCCAAGAGGCGACTAGCGCCTACGAGCAGTACTTC
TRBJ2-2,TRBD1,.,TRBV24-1,CATSDWDLTGARRTGELFF,TGTGCCACCAGTGATTGGGACCTAACAGGGGCCCGACGGACCGGGGAGCTGTTTTTT
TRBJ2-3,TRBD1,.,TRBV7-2,CASSAGGTFTDTQYF,TGTGCCAGCAGCGCAGGGGGCACGTTCACAGATACGCAGTATTTT
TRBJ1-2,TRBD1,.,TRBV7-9,CASASGQGATYGYTF,TGTGCCAGCGCCTCGGGGCAGGGGGCAACCTATGGCTACACCTTC
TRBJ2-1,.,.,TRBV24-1,CATSDSTGVLSNEQFF,TGTGCCACCAGTGACTCTACGGGGGTCCTCTCCAATGAGCAGTTCTTC
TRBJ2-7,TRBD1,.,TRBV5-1,CASSLGWTGTSYEQYF,TGCGCCAGCAGCTTGGGTTGGACAGGAACTTCCTACGAGCAGTACTTC
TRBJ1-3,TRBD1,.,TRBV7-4,CASSRFGQGKRNTIYF,TGTGCCAGCAGCCGATTTGGACAGGGGAAAAGAAACACCATATATTTT
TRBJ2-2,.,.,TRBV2,CASSLRTVSGELFF,TGTGCCAGCAGCTTAAGGACAGTATCCGGGGAGCTGTTTTTT
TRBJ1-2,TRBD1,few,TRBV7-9,CASSQSRDRGHYGYTF,TGTGCCAGCAGCCAGTCCCGGGACAGGGGGCACTATGGCTACACCTTC
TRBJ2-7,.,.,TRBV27,CATALTGIYEQYF,TGTGCCACAGCTTTGACGGGGATATACGAGCAGTACTTC
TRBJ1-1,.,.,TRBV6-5,CASVRLTRTEAFF,TGTGCCAGCGTTCGACTTACGAGGACTGAAGCTTTCTTT
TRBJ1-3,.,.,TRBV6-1,CASSAEAPHASGNTIYF,TGTGCCAGCAGTGCGGAGGCCCCCCACGCGTCTGGAAACACCATATATTTT
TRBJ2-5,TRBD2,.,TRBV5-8,CASSYPSGDPQETQYF,TGTGCCAGCAGCTACCCTAGCGGGGACCCTCAAGAGACCCAGTACTTC
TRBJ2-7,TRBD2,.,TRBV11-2,CASSFRTSGHYEQYF,TGTGCCAGCAGCTTCAGGACTAGCGGGCACTACGAGCAGTACTTC
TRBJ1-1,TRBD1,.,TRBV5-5,CASSLLQGALTEAFF,TGTGCCAGCAGCCTCCTTCAGGGGGCGCTCACTGAAGCTTTCTTT
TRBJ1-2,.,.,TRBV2,CASSPRTNYGYTF,TGTGCCAGCAGCCCGCGGACTAACTATGGCTACACCTTC
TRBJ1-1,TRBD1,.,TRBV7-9,CASSSRDRTNTEAFF,TGTGCCAGCAGCTCCCGGGACAGGACGAACACTGAAGCTTTCTTT
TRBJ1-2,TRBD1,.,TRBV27,CASSGSGGGYTF,TGTGCCAGCAGTGGATCAGGGGGGGGCTACACCTTC